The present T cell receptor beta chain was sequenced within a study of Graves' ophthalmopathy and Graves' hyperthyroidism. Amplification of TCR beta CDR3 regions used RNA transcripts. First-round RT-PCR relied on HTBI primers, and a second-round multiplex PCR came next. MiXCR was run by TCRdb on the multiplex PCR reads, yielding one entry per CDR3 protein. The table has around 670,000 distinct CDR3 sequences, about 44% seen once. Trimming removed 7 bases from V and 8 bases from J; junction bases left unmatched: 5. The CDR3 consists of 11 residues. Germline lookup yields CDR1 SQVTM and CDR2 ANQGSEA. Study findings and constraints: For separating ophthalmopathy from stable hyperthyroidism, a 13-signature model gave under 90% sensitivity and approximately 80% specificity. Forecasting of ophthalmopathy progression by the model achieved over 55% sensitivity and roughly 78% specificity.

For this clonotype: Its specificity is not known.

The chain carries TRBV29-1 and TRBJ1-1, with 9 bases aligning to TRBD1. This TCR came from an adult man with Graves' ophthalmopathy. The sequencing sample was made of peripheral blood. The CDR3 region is CSGYGTGEAFF. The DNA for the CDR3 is TGCAGCGGGTATGGGACAGGGGAAGCTTTCTTT. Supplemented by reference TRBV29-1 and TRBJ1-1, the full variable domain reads SAVISQKPSRDICQRGTSLTIQCQVDSQVTMMFWYRQQPGQSLTLIATANQGSEATYESGFVIDKFPISRPNLTFSTLTVSNMSPEDSSIYLCSGYGTGEAFFGQGTRLTVV.